The T cell receptor beta chain described here comes from a study of T cell changes during pregnancy in multiple sclerosis. Sequencing used immunoSEQ multiplex PCR; TCRdb keeps in-frame clones, though not all of them. The sample shows 70,000 to 100,000 clones, roughly 91% of them seen only once. Per the germline V gene, CDR1 is SNHLY and CDR2 is FYNNEI. V gave up 2 bases and J gave up 2 bases; unmatched junction bases: 5. The length of the CDR3 is 16 residues. Specimen: peripheral blood, collected in the first trimester of pregnancy. The receptor's source is a female donor with multiple sclerosis, enrolled in a pregnancy study. This chain joins TRBV2 and TRBJ2-5, with TRBD2 identical over 10 bases. The CDR3 DNA is TGTGCCAGCAGTGAAATTACTAGCGGGATACAAGAGACCCAGTACTTC. Residues: CASSEITSGIQETQYF.